This TCR beta chain was sequenced in a study of breast tumors, draining lymph nodes, adjacent tissues. Breast cancer patients provided tissue from their axillary draining lymph nodes. MiXCR was run by TCRdb on the multiplex PCR reads, yielding one entry per CDR3 protein. This table holds about 80,000 distinct CDR3 sequences, roughly a fifth found once. Many counts were recorded for this clonotype. Its antigen is not identified. Broader study findings: Compared with basal-like, luminal-like tumors shared significantly more repertoire with nontumor tissue.

Sequencing was performed on axillary lymph node tissue. The TCR was taken from a female donor with breast cancer. Some clones in this sample may be carry-over from other donors' samples.

The CDR3 sequence: CASSLWGGGYTF. DNA for the CDR3: TGTGCCAGCAGCTTGTGGGGGGGAGGCTACACCTTC. V usage is TRBV5-8 and J usage is TRBJ1-2; D is perhaps TRBD1 (5 bases). Germline-derived CDR1 and CDR2 are SGHTS and YDEGEE. CDR3 length equals 12 residues. V lost 1 base and J 8 bases, leaving 9 bases between the germline ends.